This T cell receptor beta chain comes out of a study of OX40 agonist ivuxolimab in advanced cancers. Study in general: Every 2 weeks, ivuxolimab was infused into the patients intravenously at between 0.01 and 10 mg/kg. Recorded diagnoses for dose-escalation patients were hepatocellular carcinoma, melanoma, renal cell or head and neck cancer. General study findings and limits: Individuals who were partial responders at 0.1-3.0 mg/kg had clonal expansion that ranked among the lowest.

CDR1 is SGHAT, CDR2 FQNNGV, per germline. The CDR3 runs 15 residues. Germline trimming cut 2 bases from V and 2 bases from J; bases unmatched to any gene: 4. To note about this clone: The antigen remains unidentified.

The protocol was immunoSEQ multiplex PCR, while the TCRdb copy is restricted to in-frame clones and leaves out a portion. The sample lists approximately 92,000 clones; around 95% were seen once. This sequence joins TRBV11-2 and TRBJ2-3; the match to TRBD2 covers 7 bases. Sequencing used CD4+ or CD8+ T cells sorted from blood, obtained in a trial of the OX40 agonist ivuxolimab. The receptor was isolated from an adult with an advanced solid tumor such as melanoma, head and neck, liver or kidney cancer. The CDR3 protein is CASSLRTRNTDTQYF. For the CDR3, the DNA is TGTGCCAGCAGCTTACGGACTAGGAACACAGATACGCAGTATTTT. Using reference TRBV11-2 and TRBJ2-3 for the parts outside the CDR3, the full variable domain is EAGVAQSPRYKIIEKRQSVAFWCNPISGHATLYWYQQILGQGPKLLIQFQNNGVVDDSQLPKDRFSAERLKGVDSTLKIQPAKLEDSAVYLCASSLRTRNTDTQYFGPGTRLTVL.